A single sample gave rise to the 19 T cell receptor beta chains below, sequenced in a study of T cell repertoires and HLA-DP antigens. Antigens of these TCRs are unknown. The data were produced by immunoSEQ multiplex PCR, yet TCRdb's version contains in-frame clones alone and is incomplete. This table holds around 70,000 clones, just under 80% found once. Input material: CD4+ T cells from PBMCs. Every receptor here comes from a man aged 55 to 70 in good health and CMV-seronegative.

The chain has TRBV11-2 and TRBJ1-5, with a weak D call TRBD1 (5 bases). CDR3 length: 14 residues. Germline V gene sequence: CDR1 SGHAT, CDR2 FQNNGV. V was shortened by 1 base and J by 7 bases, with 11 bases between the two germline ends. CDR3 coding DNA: TGTGCCAGCAGCTTAGCTTCTGGGGGACAGCCCCAGCATTTT. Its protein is CASSLASGGQPQHF. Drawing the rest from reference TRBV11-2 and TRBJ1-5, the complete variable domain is EAGVAQSPRYKIIEKRQSVAFWCNPISGHATLYWYQQILGQGPKLLIQFQNNGVVDDSQLPKDRFSAERLKGVDSTLKIQPAKLEDSAVYLCASSLASGGQPQHFGDGTRLSIL.

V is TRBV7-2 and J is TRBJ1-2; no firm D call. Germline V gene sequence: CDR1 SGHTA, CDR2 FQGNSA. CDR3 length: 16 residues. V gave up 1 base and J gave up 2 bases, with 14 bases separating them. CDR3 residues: CASSLEGSAKNYGYTF. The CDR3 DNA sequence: TGTGCCAGCAGCTTAGAAGGGAGTGCCAAAAACTATGGCTACACCTTC. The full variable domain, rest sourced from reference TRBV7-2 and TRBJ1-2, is GAGVSQSPSNKVTEKGKDVELRCDPISGHTALYWYRQSLGQGLEFLIYFQGNSAPDKSGLPSDRFSAERTGGSVSTLTIQRTQQEDSAVYLCASSLEGSAKNYGYTFGSGTRLTVV.

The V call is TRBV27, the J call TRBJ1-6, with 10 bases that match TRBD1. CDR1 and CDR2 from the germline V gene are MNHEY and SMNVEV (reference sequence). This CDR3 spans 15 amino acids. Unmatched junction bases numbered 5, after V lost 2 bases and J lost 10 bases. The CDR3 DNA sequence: TGTGCCAGCAGTTTAAGGACAGGGGGAAGGTCACCCCTCCACTTT. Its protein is CASSLRTGGRSPLHF.

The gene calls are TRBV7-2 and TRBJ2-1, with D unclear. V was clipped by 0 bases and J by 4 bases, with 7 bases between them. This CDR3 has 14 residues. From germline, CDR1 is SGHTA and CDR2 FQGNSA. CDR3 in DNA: TGTGCCAGCAGCTTAGCCCCACAGTACAATGAGCAGTTCTTC. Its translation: CASSLAPQYNEQFF.

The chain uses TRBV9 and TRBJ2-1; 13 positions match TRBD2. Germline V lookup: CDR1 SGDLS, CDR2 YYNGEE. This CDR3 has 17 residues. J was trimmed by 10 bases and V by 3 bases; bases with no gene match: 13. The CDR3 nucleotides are TGTGCCAGCAGCGCGAGACTAGCGGGAGGAACAGGTGTAGAGCAGTTCTTC. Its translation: CASSARLAGGTGVEQFF.

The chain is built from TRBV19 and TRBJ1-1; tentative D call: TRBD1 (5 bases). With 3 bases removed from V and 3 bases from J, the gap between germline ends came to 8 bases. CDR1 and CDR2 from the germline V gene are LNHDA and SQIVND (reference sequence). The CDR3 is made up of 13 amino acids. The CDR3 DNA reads TGTGCCAGTAGTATTAGCAGGGACACTGAAGCTTTCTTT. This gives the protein CASSISRDTEAFF.

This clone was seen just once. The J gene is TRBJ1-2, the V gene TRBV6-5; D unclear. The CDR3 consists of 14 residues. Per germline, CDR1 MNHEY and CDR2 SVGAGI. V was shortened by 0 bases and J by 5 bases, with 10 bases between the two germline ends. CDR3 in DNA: TGTGCCAGCAGTTACTCCCGAAACTCGTATGGCTACACCTTC. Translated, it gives CASSYSRNSYGYTF.

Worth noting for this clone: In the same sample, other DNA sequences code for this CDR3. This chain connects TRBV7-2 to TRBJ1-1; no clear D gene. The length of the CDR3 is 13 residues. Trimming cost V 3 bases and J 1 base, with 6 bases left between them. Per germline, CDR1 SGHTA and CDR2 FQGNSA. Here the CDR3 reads CASSFNGNTEAFF. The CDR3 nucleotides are TGTGCCAGCAGCTTCAACGGGAACACTGAAGCTTTCTTT.

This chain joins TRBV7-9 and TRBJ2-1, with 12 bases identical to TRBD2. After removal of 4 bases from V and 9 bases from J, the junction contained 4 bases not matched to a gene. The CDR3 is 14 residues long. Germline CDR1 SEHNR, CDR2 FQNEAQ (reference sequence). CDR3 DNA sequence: TGTGCCAGCAGCTCTAGCGGGAGGGTTAGTGAGCAGTTCTTC. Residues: CASSSSGRVSEQFF.

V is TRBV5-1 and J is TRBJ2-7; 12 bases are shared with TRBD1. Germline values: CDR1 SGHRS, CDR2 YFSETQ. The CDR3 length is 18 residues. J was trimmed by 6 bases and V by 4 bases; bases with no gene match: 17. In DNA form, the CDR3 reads TGCGCCAGCAGCAGCTCCCGGGACAGGGGGCGGTCCGGTCTCGAGCAGTACTTC. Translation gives CASSSSRDRGRSGLEQYF.

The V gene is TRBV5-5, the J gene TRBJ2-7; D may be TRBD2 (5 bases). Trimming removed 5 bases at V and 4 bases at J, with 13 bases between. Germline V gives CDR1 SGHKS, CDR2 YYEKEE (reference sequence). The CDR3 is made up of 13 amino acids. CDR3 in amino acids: CASSLGLNYEQYV. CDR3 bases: TGTGCCAGCAGTCTCGGACTGAATTACGAGCAGTACGTC.

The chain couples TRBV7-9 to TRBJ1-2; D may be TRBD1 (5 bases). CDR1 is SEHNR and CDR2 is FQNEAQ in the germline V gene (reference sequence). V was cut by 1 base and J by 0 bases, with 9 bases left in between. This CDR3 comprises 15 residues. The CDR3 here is CASSLDWGPNYGYTF. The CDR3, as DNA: TGTGCCAGCAGCTTAGATTGGGGCCCTAACTATGGCTACACCTTC. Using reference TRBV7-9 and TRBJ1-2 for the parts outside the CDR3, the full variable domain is DTGVSQNPRHKITKRGQNVTFRCDPISEHNRLYWYRQTLGQGPEFLTYFQNEAQLEKSRLLSDRFSAERPKGSFSTLEIQRTEQGDSAMYLCASSLDWGPNYGYTFGSGTRLTVV.

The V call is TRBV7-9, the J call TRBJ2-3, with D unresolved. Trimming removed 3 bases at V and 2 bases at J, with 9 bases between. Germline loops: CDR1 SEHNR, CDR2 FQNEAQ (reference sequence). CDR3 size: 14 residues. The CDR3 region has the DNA TGTGCCAGCAGCTTGGACGGATACACAGATACGCAGTATTTT. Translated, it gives CASSLDGYTDTQYF.

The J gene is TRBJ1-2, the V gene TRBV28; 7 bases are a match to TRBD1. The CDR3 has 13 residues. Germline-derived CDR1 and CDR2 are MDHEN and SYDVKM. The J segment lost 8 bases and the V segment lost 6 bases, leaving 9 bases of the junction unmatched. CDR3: CASRSDRVGGYTF. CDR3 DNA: TGTGCCAGCAGATCCGACAGGGTAGGCGGCTACACCTTC.

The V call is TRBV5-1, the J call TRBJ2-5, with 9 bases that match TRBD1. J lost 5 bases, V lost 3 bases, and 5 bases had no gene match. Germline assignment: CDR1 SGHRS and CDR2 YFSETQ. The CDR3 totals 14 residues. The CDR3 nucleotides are TGCGCCAGCAGCTCGACAGGGGGAGGGGAGACCCAGTACTTC. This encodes CASSSTGGGETQYF.

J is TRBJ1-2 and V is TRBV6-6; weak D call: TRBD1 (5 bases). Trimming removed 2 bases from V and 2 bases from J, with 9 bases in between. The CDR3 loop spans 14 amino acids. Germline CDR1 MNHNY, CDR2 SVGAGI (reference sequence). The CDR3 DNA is TGTGCCAGCAGTTACCGCAGGGCGAACTATGGCTACACCTTC. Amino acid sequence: CASSYRRANYGYTF.

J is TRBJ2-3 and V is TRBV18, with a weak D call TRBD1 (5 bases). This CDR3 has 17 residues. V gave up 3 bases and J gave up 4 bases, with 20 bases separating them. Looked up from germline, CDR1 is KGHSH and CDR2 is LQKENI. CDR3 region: CASSPIRVDRSPDTQYF. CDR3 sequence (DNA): TGTGCCAGCTCACCTATTAGAGTCGACAGATCCCCAGATACGCAGTATTTT. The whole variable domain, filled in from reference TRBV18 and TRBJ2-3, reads NAGVMQNPRHLVRRRGQEARLRCSPMKGHSHVYWYRQLPEEGLKFMVYLQKENIIDESGMPKERFSAEFPKEGPSILRIQQVVRGDSAAYFCASSPIRVDRSPDTQYFGPGTRLTVL.

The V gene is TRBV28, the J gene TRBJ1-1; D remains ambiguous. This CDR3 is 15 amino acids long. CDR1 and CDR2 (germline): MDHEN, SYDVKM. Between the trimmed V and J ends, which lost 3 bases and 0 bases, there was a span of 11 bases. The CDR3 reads CASSLIYPMNTEAFF. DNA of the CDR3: TGTGCCAGCAGTTTGATCTACCCGATGAACACTGAAGCTTTCTTT.

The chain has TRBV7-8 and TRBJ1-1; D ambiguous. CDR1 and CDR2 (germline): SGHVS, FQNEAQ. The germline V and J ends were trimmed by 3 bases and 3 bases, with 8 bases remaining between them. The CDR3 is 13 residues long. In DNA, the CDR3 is TGTGCCAGCAGCTTCGGGGTGGACACTGAAGCTTTCTTT. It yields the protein CASSFGVDTEAFF. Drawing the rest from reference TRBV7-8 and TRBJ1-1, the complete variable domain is GAGVSQSPRYKVAKRGQDVALRCDPISGHVSLFWYQQALGQGPEFLTYFQNEAQLDKSGLPSDRFFAERPEGSVSTLKIQRTQQEDSAVYLCASSFGVDTEAFFGQGTRLTVV.